The 8 T cell receptor beta chains given below trace back to one sample, sequenced in a study of blood T cell repertoires in COVID-19. Repertoires were generated with immunoSEQ multiplex PCR, while TCRdb's copy carries only in-frame clones and drops some. The data show around 450,000 clones, about 90% seen once. The sample comprised PBMCs or T cells enriched from blood (not recorded which). These receptors were obtained from a woman between 18 and 29 years old who had recovered from COVID-19.

The J gene is TRBJ2-7, the V gene TRBV14; TRBD1 aligns across 12 bases. J lost 9 bases, V lost 1 base, and 7 bases had no gene match. From germline, CDR1 is SGHDN and CDR2 FVKESK. The CDR3 runs to 15 residues. The CDR3 sequence is CASSQVGTGGVTQYF. The CDR3 DNA is TGTGCCAGCAGCCAAGTTGGGACAGGGGGCGTTACGCAGTACTTC.

The V and J genes are TRBV7-2 and TRBJ2-1, with D tentatively TRBD1 (6 bases). The ends were cut back, 5 bases at V and 8 bases at J, with 13 bases in the middle. From germline, CDR1 is SGHTA and CDR2 FQGNSA. This CDR3 is built from 13 residues. The CDR3 loop is CASSRPGAYEQFF. As DNA, the CDR3 is TGTGCCAGCAGCCGGCCAGGGGCGTATGAGCAGTTCTTC.

The chain recombines TRBV11-2 with TRBJ2-7; D gene ambiguous. This CDR3 has 12 amino acids. V was cut by 7 bases and J by 5 bases, with 12 bases left in between. Germline V CDR1 and CDR2: SGHAT, FQNNGV. The CDR3 protein is CASTRIRDEQYF. DNA for the CDR3: TGTGCCAGCACCCGAATCCGGGACGAGCAGTACTTC.

The chain couples TRBV7-6 to TRBJ2-1, with D uncertain. CDR1 and CDR2 (germline): SGHVS, FNYEAQ. The CDR3 length is 14 residues. Trimming shortened V by 1 base and J by 3 bases, and 7 bases separated the two germline ends. The CDR3 DNA sequence: TGTGCCAGCAGCTTAGTCCCTTACTACAATGAGCAGTTCTTC. It encodes CASSLVPYYNEQFF.

The V gene is TRBV21-1, the J gene TRBJ2-1; the DNA was not compared with TRBD1, the D call given in the table. TRBV21-1 is flagged as a pseudogene. The length of the CDR3 is 15 residues. As DNA, the CDR3 is TGTGCCAGGGAAGGACAGGCCCACTCCTACAATGAGCAGTTCTTC. This translates into CAREGQAHSYNEQFF.

Details on this clone: The same CDR3 is also encoded by other DNA sequences in this sample. This rearrangement joins TRBV11-2 to TRBJ1-3; tentative D call: TRBD1 (6 bases). CDR3 length equals 14 residues. CDR1 and CDR2 (germline): SGHAT, FQNNGV. The V end lost 1 base, the J end lost 4 bases, and 8 bases lay between the germline ends. The DNA for the CDR3 is TGTGCCAGCAGCTTAGCAGGGGACGGAAACACCATATATTTT. Amino acid sequence: CASSLAGDGNTIYF. The whole variable domain, remainder taken from reference TRBV11-2 and TRBJ1-3, is EAGVAQSPRYKIIEKRQSVAFWCNPISGHATLYWYQQILGQGPKLLIQFQNNGVVDDSQLPKDRFSAERLKGVDSTLKIQPAKLEDSAVYLCASSLAGDGNTIYFGEGSWLTVV.

The J gene is TRBJ2-5, the V gene TRBV4-2; tentative D call: TRBD2 (6 bases). Germline CDR1 reads LGHNA; CDR2 reads YNFKEQ. Trimming pared 2 bases from V and 2 bases from J, leaving 12 bases between. The CDR3 totals 15 residues. The DNA of the CDR3 is TGTGCCAGCAGCCAACAATCGGGACTGCAAGAGACCCAGTACTTC. Protein: CASSQQSGLQETQYF.

The chain has TRBV21-1 and TRBJ2-7; the DNA was not compared with TRBD2, the D call given in the table. TRBV21-1 corresponds to a pseudogene. The CDR3 extends over 17 amino acids. CDR3 DNA: TGTGCCAGCAGCACCCATTGTCGGGACTGGAGCTCCTACGAGCAGTACTTC. Protein: CASSTHCRDWSSYEQYF.